This T cell receptor beta chain was obtained from a study of T cells in Graves' hyperthyroidism and ophthalmopathy. The germline V gene encodes CDR1 SGHAT and CDR2 FQNNGV. The germline V and J ends were trimmed by 1 base and 0 bases, with 16 bases remaining between them. This CDR3 is built from 18 residues. Amplification of TCR beta CDR3 regions used RNA as the template. First-round RT-PCR of the TCR CDR3 relied on the HTBI primer set. TCRdb called the multiplex PCR reads again in MiXCR, with one record for every CDR3 protein. The sample records 550,000 to 700,000 distinct CDR3 sequences, roughly 15% being singletons. Active moderate-to-severe ophthalmopathy, Clinical Activity Score at least 3, NOSPECS at least 4, under 3 months' duration. Study-level findings and limits: Blood samples included most of the expanded thyroid clonotypes exceeding 0.001.

Worth noting for this clonotype: Its antigen is not known.

J is TRBJ1-3 and V is TRBV11-2, with D possibly being TRBD1 (5 bases). The receptor comes from a woman aged 40 to 49 with Graves' ophthalmopathy. The source material was blood. The CDR3 here is CASSLVGGAWDSGNTIYF. The CDR3 bases are TGTGCCAGCAGCTTAGTCGGGGGTGCCTGGGACTCTGGAAACACCATATATTTT.